The clone carrying this T cell receptor (beta chain) was seen only once. Its antigen is unknown. Sequencing was performed with immunoSEQ multiplex PCR; in TCRdb, only in-frame clones are kept and a portion is missing. Counted here are 90,000 to 120,000 clones, about 81% occurring once; the ten biggest clones make up about 0.89%. These data belong to a study of T cell clones after liver transplantation. Study-level points and caveats: Circulating graft-donor-reactive CD4 TCRbeta sequences fell significantly post-transplant in most of the 8 subjects.

Germline values: CDR1 MNHEY, CDR2 SMNVEV (reference sequence). The CDR3 loop spans 20 amino acids. V lost 6 bases and J lost 1; bases outside the gene matches: 15. The receptor's source is a human donor who received a liver transplant. V and J are TRBV27 and TRBJ2-6, with 10 bases aligning to TRBD1. The sample here was CD4+ T cells from blood, taken before liver transplant. This chain's CDR3 is CASRRTPGTGDVSGANVLTF. As DNA, the CDR3 is TGTGCCAGCAGGCGCACGCCCGGGACAGGGGATGTTTCTGGGGCCAACGTCCTGACTTTC.